The T cell receptor (beta chain) under discussion was sequenced for a study of T cell repertoires in cytomegalovirus infection. The V gene's germline CDR1 is SGHTS and CDR2 YDEGEE. There are 16 residues in the CDR3. V lost 5 bases and J lost 1; bases outside the gene matches: 7. This clonotype was recorded at least ten times. TCRdb passed the reads through MiXCR, listing each CDR3 protein once. This table has fewer than 80,000 distinct CDR3 sequences, 3.5% to 4.5% appearing once. This receptor was obtained from a human donor in good health (CMV status not recorded). Some clones in this sample may be carry-over from other donors' samples. Sequenced input: PBMCs. The rearrangement links TRBV5-8 to TRBJ2-3; 10 bases are shared with TRBD2. The CDR3 region has the DNA TGTGCCAGCAGGCGCAGCGGGGGGGCCGGCACAGATACGCAGTATTTT. It encodes CASRRSGGAGTDTQYF.